Listed here are 10 T cell receptor beta chains from one sample, sequenced in a study of T cell changes during pregnancy in multiple sclerosis (dated by TCRdb to about 2019). The method was the immunoSEQ multiplex PCR assay. This immuneACCESS table, as held by TCRdb, lists in-frame sequences with V and J called but not all clones. Of the missing ones, under half trace to an unresolved V gene in checked studies; the others have no known cause. Counted in this sample were tens of thousands of clones; over 75% of them appeared once. The top ten constitute 0.29% of the sample. The input for sequencing was CD4+ T cells from peripheral blood mononuclear cells, taken in the third trimester of pregnancy. The receptors shown here come from a female donor in good health, enrolled as a control in a pregnancy study.

The rearrangement joins TRBV7-8 to TRBJ2-1; perhaps TRBD2 as D (5 bases). CDR1 and CDR2 (germline): SGHVS, FQNEAQ. CDR3 length equals 19 residues. V lost 2 bases and J lost 5, with 25 bases in between. CDR3 sequence reads: CASSLPPWLARQQNNEQFF. For the CDR3, the DNA is TGTGCCAGCAGCTTACCCCCTTGGTTAGCGCGCCAACAAAACAATGAGCAGTTCTTC.

In nucleotides, the CDR3 is TGTGCCAGCAGCTTACAGGGTTCTCAGCCCCAGCATTTT. Its translation is CASSLQGSQPQHF. This sequence joins TRBV7-2 and TRBJ1-5, with TRBD1 as a possible D gene (5 bases). The ends were cut back, 2 bases at V and 6 bases at J, with 8 bases in the middle. The germline gives CDR1 SGHTA, CDR2 FQGNSA. This CDR3 has 13 amino acids.

The genes are TRBV6-5 and TRBJ1-1; no reliable D call. V lost 2 bases to trimming and J lost 4 bases, with 11 bases between them. CDR1 MNHEY and CDR2 SVGAGI come from the germline V gene. CDR3 size: 14 residues. The CDR3 sequence is CASSYTPEGTEAFF. For the CDR3, the DNA is TGTGCCAGCAGTTACACCCCGGAGGGCACTGAAGCTTTCTTT.

The chain has TRBV30 and TRBJ1-2; D is unresolved. Per germline, CDR1 GTSNPN and CDR2 SVGIG (reference sequence). The CDR3 sequence is 12 residues long. V lost 3 bases and J 5 bases, leaving 10 bases between the germline ends. The CDR3 region is CAWRAPGYGYTF. The CDR3 DNA reads TGTGCCTGGAGAGCTCCCGGGTATGGCTACACCTTC.

This rearrangement joins TRBV5-1 to TRBJ2-1, with a possible D match to TRBD2 (6 bases). V dropped 4 bases and J dropped 0 bases, with 11 bases sitting between them. There are 15 residues in the CDR3. CDR1 SGHRS and CDR2 YFSETQ come from the germline V gene. CDR3 sequence: CASSPGVDSYNEQFF. CDR3 coding DNA: TGCGCCAGCAGCCCGGGGGTGGACTCCTACAATGAGCAGTTCTTC.

The chain couples TRBV5-1 to TRBJ2-5, with D perhaps matching TRBD2 (5 bases). The CDR3 consists of 15 residues. Trimming left V 0 bases short and J 2 bases short, with 11 bases between. Germline CDR1 is SGHRS and CDR2 is YFSETQ. CDR3 nucleotides: TGCGCCAGCAGCTTGGGTTCTGGGAGTCAAGAGACCCAGTACTTC. Amino acid sequence: CASSLGSGSQETQYF.

The chain recombines TRBV7-2 with TRBJ1-3, with D maybe TRBD1 (5 bases). Germline lookup yields CDR1 SGHTA and CDR2 FQGNSA. This CDR3 has 14 amino acids. The V gene lost 1 base and the J gene lost 11 bases, with 15 bases spanning the gap. In nucleotides, the CDR3 is TGTGCCAGCAGCTTAGGAAGGGCAGGGAACCCCATATATTTT. Protein product: CASSLGRAGNPIYF.

This clone is a singleton in its sample. The rearrangement joins TRBV2 to TRBJ2-3; D is possibly TRBD2 (6 bases). Trimming cost V 6 bases and J 4 bases, with 14 bases left between them. Per germline, CDR1 SNHLY and CDR2 FYNNEI. The CDR3 length is 14 residues. CDR3 protein: CASSGGPGPDTQYF. The DNA of the CDR3 is TGTGCCAGCAGCGGGGGTCCCGGCCCAGATACGCAGTATTTT.

This sequence joins TRBV5-4 and TRBJ1-2; 11 nucleotides align to TRBD1. The V segment lost 5 bases and the J segment 0 bases; nucleotides outside the gene matches: 9. CDR1 is SGHNT, CDR2 YYREEE, per germline (reference sequence). The CDR3 sequence is 17 residues long. CDR3 amino acids: CASREGTGGLANYGYTF. CDR3 bases: TGTGCCAGCAGGGAGGGGACAGGGGGGCTTGCTAACTATGGCTACACCTTC.

V is TRBV5-5 and J is TRBJ1-1, with D perhaps matching TRBD1 (5 bases). This CDR3 contains 13 residues. The germline gives CDR1 SGHKS, CDR2 YYEKEE (reference sequence). The V end lost 5 bases, the J end lost 4 bases, and 12 bases lay between the germline ends. CDR3 residues: CASREGMGTEAFF. The CDR3 DNA reads as TGTGCCAGCAGGGAGGGGATGGGCACTGAAGCTTTCTTT.